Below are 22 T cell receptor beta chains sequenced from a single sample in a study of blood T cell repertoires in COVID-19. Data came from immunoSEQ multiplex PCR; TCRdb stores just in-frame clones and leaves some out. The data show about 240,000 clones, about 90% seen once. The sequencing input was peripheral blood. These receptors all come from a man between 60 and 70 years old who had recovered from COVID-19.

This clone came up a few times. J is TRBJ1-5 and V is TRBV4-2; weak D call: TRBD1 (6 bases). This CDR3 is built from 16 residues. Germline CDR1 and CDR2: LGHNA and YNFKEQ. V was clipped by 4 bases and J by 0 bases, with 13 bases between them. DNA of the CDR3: TGTGCCAGCAGCCTTCGGACAGAGAATAGCAATCAGCCCCAGCATTTT. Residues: CASSLRTENSNQPQHF.

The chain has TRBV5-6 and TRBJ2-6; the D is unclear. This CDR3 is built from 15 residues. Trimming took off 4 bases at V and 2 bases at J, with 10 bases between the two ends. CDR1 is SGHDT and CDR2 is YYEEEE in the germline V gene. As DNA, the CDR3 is TGTGCCAGCAGCCGACGGAGTACTGGGGCCAACGTCCTGACTTTC. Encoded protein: CASSRRSTGANVLTF.

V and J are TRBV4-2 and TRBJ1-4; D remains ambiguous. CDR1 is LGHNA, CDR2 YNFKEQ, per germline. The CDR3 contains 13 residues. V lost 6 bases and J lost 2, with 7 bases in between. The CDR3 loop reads CASSPTTNEKLFF. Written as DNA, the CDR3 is TGTGCCAGCAGTCCGACTACTAATGAAAAACTGTTTTTT.

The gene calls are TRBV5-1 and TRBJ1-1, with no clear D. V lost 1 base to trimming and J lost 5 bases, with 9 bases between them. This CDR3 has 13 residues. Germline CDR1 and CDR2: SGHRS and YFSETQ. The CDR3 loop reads CASSLIVSTEAFF. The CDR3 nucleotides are TGCGCCAGCAGCTTGATTGTGAGTACTGAAGCTTTCTTT.

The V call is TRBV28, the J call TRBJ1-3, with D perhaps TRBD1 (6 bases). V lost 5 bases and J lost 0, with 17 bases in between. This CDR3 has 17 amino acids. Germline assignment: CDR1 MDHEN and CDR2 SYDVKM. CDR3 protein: CASSPTLGDTSGNTIYF. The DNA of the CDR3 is TGTGCCAGCAGTCCCACACTCGGGGACACCTCTGGAAACACCATATATTTT.

The CDR3 nucleotides are TGCGCCAGCAGCTGGGGACAGGGGGGCCAAGAGACCCAGTACTTC. It is translated as CASSWGQGGQETQYF. This chain uses TRBV5-1 with TRBJ2-5; 11 bases line up with TRBD1. V lost 3 bases, J lost 1 base, and 2 bases stayed unmatched. Germline-derived CDR1 and CDR2 are SGHRS and YFSETQ. The CDR3 covers 15 residues.

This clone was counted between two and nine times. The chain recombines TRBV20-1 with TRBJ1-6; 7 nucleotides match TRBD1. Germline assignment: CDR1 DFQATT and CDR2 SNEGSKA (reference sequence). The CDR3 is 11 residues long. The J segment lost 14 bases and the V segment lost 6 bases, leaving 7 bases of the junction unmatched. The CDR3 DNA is TGCAGTGCGATACAGGGGAGGTCCCTCCACTTT. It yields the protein CSAIQGRSLHF.

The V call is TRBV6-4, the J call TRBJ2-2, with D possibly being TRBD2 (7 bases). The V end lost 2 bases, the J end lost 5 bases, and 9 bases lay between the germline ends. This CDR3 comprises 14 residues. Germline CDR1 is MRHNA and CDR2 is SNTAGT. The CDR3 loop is CASSDRGGTGELFF. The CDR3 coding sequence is TGTGCCAGCAGTGACAGGGGGGGAACCGGGGAGCTGTTTTTT.

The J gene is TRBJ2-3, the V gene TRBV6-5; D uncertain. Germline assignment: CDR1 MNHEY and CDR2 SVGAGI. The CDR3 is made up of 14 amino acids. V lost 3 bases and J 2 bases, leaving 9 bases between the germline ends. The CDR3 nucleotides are TGTGCCAGCAGTTATCAACTGAACACAGATACGCAGTATTTT. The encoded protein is CASSYQLNTDTQYF.

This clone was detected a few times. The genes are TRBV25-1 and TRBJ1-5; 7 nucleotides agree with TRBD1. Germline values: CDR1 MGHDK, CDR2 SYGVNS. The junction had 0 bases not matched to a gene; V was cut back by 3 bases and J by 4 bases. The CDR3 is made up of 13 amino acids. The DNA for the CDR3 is TGTGCCAGCAGTGAGGGACAGAATCAGCCCCAGCATTTT. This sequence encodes CASSEGQNQPQHF.

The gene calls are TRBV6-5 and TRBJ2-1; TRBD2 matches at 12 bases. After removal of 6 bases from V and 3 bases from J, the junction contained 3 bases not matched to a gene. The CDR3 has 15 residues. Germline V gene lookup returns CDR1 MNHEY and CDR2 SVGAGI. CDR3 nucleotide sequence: TGTGCCAGCAGACAACTAGCGGGGGGCTACAATGAGCAGTTCTTC. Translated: CASRQLAGGYNEQFF.

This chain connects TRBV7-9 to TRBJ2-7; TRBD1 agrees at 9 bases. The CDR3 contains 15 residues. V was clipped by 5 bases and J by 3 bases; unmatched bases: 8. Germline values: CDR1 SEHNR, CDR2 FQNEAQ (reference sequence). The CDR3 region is CASSPRTGASYEQYF. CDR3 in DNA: TGTGCCAGCAGCCCTAGGACAGGGGCAAGCTACGAGCAGTACTTC.

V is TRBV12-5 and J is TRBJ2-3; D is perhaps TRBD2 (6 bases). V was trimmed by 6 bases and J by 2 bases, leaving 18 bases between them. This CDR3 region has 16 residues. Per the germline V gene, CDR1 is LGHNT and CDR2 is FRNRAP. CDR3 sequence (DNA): TGTGCTAGTGGAACCCGGGTAGGGACTTACACAGATACGCAGTATTTT. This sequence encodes CASGTRVGTYTDTQYF.

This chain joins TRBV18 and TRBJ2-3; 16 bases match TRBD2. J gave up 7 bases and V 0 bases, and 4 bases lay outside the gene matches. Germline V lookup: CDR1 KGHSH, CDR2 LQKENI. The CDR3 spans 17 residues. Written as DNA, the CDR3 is TGTGCCAGCTCACCACCCGGGACTAGCGGGGGGGCCAATACGCAGTATTTT. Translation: CASSPPGTSGGANTQYF.

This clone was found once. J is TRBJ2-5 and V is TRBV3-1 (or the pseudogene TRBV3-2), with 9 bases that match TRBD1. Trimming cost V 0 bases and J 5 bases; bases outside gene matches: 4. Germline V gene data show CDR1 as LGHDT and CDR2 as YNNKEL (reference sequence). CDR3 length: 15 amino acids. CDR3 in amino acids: CASSQETGGWETQYF. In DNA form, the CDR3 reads TGTGCCAGCAGCCAAGAAACAGGGGGCTGGGAGACCCAGTACTTC.

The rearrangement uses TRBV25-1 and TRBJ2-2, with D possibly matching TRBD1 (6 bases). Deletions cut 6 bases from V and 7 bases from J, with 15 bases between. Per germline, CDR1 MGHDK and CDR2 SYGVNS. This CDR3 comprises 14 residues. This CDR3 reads CASSYRESIGELFF. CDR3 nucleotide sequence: TGTGCCAGCAGCTACAGGGAAAGTATCGGGGAGCTGTTTTTT.

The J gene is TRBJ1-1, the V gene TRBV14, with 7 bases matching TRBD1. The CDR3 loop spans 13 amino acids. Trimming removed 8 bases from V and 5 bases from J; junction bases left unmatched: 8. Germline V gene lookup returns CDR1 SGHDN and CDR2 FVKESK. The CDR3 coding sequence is TGTGCCAGCTCACAGGGGTATCGGACTGAAGCTTTCTTT. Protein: CASSQGYRTEAFF.

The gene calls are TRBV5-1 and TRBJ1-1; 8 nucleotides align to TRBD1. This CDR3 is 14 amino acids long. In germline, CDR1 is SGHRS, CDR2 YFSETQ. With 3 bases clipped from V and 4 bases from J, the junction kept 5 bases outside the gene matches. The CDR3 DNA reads TGCGCCAGCAGCTCGTGGGACAGGTCCACTGAAGCTTTCTTT. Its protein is CASSSWDRSTEAFF. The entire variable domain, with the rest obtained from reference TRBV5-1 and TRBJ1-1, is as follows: KAGVTQTPRYLIKTRGQQVTLSCSPISGHRSVSWYQQTPGQGLQFLFEYFSETQRNKGNFPGRFSGRQFSNSRSEMNVSTLELGDSALYLCASSSWDRSTEAFFGQGTRLTVV.

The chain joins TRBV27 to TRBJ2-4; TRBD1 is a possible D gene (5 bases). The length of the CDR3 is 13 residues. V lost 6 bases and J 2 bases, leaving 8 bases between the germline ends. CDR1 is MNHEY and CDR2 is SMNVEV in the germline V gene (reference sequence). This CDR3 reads CASSWTTKNIQYF. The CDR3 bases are TGTGCCAGCAGCTGGACAACCAAAAACATTCAGTACTTC.

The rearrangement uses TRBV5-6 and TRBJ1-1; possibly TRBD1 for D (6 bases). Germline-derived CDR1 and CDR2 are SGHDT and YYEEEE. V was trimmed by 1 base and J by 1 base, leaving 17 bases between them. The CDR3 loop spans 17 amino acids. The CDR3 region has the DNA TGTGCCAGCAGCTTGTGGGGGGGGCCGACTCGGAACACTGAAGCTTTCTTT. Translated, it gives CASSLWGGPTRNTEAFF.

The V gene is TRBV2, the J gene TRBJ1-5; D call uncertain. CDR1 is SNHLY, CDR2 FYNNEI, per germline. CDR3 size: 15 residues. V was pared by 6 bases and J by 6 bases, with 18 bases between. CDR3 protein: CASSLSAVSGQPQHF. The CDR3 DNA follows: TGTGCCAGCAGCCTATCGGCCGTTTCGGGTCAGCCCCAGCATTTT.

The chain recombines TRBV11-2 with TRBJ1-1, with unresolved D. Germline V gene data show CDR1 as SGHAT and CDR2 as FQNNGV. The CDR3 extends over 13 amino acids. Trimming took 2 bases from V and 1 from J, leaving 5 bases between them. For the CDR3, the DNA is TGTGCCAGCAGCTTAAGAGGGAACACTGAAGCTTTCTTT. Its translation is CASSLRGNTEAFF.